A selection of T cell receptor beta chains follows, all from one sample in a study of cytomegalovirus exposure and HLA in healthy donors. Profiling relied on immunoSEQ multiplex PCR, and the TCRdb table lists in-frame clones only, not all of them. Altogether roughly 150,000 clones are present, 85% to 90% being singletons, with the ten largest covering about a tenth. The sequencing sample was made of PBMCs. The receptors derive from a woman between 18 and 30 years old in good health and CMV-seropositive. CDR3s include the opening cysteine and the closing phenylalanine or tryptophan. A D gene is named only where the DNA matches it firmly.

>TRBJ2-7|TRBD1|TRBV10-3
CAISEFETGTYEQYF
TGTGCCATCAGTGAGTTTGAGACAGGGACCTACGAGCAGTACTTC
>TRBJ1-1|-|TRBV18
CASSLYGGSKTEAFF
TGTGCCAGCTCACTCTACGGGGGGTCAAAGACTGAAGCTTTCTTT
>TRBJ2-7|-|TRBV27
CASSLNPSYEQYF
TGTGCCAGCAGTTTAAATCCTTCCTACGAGCAGTACTTC
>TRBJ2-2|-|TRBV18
CASSPPARGTGELFF
TGTGCCAGCTCACCACCCGCCAGGGGAACCGGGGAGCTGTTTTTT
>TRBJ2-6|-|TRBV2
CASNRDNSGANVLTF
TGTGCCAGCAATAGGGACAACTCTGGGGCCAACGTCCTGACTTTC
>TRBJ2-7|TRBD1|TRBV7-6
CASSQAGQGAGGEQYF
TGTGCCAGCAGCCAGGCGGGACAGGGGGCGGGGGGCGAGCAGTACTTC
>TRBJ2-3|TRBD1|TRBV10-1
CASSETPGQATDTQYF
TGCGCCAGCAGTGAGACTCCGGGACAGGCCACAGATACGCAGTATTTT
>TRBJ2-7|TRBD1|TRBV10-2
CASSEGARYEQYF
TGCGCCAGCTCTGAGGGGGCGCGGTACGAGCAGTACTTC
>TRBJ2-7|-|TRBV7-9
CASSPAYEQYF
TGTGCCAGCAGCCCAGCCTACGAGCAGTACTTC
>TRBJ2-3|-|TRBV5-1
CASSIAGVGDSTDTQYF
TGCGCCAGCAGCATAGCAGGGGTCGGGGATAGCACAGATACGCAGTATTTT
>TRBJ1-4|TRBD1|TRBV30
CAWRPGGTNEKLFF
TGTGCCTGGAGGCCAGGGGGAACTAATGAAAAACTGTTTTTT
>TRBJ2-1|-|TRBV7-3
CASSMEGGTSYNEQFF
TGTGCCAGCAGTATGGAGGGCGGGACCTCCTACAATGAGCAGTTCTTC